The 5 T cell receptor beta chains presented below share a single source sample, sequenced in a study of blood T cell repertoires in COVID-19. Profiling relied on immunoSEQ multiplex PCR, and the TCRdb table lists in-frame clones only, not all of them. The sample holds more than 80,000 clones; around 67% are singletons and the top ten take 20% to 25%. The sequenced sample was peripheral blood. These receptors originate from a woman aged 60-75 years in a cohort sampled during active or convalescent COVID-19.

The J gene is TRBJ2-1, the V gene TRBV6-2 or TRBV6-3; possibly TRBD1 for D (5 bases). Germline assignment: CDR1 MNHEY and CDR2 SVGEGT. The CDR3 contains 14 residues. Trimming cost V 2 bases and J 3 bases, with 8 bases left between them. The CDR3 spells CASSYPRDYNEQFF. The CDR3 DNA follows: TGTGCCAGCAGTTACCCCAGGGACTACAATGAGCAGTTCTTC.

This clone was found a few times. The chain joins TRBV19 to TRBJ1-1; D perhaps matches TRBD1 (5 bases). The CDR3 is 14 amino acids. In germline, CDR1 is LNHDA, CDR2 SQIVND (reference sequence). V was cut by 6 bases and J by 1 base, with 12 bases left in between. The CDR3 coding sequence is TGTGCCAGTAGCGGTCAAACAGGGAACACTGAAGCTTTCTTT. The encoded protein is CASSGQTGNTEAFF.

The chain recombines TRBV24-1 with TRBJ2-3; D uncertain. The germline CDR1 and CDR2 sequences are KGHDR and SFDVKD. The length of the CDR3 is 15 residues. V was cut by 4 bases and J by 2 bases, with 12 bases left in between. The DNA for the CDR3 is TGTGCCACCAGTGAACCACTCAAATCCACAGATACGCAGTATTTT. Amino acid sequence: CATSEPLKSTDTQYF.

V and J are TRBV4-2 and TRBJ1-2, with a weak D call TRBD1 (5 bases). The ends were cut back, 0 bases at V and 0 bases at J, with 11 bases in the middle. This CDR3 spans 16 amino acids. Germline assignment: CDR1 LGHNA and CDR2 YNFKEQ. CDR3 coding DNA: TGTGCCAGCAGCCAAGAAACAGGAATTTCTAACTATGGCTACACCTTC. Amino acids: CASSQETGISNYGYTF.

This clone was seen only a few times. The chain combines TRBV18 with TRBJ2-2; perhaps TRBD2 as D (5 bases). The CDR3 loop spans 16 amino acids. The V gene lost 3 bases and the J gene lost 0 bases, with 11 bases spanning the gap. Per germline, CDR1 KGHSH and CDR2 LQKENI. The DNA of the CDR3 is TGTGCCAGCTCACCGAGGGCCCCAGCGAACACCGGGGAGCTGTTTTTT. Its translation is CASSPRAPANTGELFF.